This TCR beta chain was obtained from a study of identical twins. The CDR3 totals 15 residues. The trim removed 5 bases at V and 6 bases at J, leaving 6 bases unmatched. TCRdb reanalysed the 5' RACE reads using MiXCR and keeps one entry per CDR3 protein. Among 1.5 million to 2 million distinct CDR3 sequences, around 33% were seen once, and the ten largest hold 0.25% to 0.3%. The material sequenced was cord blood. This clonotype was sampled from a newborn girl in good health. V is TRBV12-3 or TRBV12-4 and J is TRBJ1-6; 8 bases map to TRBD1. The DNA for the CDR3 is TGTGCCAGCAGTCCTCTCGACAGGGGTAATTCACCCCTCCACTTT. As protein: CASSPLDRGNSPLHF.